Listed here is a single TCR beta chain. At the DNA level, this CDR3 is encoded by other sequences in the same sample as well. These data originate in a study of cytotoxic CD8 clonotypes in ibrutinib-treated CLL. Some clones are missing from TCRdb's copy, which holds only in-frame ones; the method was immunoSEQ multiplex PCR. The sample carries under 150,000 clones, approximately 90% recorded once. CDR3 length equals 16 residues. With V trimmed by 0 bases and J by 2 bases, 3 bases remained unmatched. CDR1 is SGDLS and CDR2 is YYNGEE in the germline V gene. The genes are TRBV9 and TRBJ1-3; 9 bases match TRBD1. The TCR originated in a human donor with chronic lymphocytic leukemia. Specimen: PBMCs, collected after 12 months of ibrutinib treatment. The DNA for the CDR3 is TGTGCCAGCAGCGTAGAGGGACAGGGAGCTGGAAACACCATATATTTT. As protein: CASSVEGQGAGNTIYF.